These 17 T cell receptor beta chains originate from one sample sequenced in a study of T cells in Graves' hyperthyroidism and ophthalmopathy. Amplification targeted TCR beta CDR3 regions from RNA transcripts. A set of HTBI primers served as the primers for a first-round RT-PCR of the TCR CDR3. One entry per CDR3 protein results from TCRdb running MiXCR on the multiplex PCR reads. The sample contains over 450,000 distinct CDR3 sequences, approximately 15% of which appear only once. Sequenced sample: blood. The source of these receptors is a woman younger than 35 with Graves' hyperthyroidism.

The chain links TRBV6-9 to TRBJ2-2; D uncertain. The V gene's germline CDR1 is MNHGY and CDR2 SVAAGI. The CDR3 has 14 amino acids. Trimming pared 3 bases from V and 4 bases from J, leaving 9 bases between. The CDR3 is CASSYDRTTGELFF. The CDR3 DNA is TGTGCCAGCAGTTACGATAGGACCACCGGGGAGCTGTTTTTT.

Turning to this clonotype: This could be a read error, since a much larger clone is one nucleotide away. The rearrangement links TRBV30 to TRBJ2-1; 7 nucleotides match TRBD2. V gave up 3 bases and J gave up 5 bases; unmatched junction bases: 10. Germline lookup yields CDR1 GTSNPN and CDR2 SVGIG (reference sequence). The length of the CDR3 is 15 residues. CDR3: CAWSRRQAGHNEQFF. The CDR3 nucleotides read TGTGCCTGGAGCCGAAGACAAGCGGGGCACAATGAGCAGTTCTTC.

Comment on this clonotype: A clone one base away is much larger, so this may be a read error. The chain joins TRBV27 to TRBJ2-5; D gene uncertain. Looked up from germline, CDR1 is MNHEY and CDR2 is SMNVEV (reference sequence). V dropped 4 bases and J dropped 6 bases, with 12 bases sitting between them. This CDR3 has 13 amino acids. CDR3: CASSSYWGKTQYF. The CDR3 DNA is TGTGCCAGCAGTTCATATTGGGGAAAGACCCAGTACTTC.

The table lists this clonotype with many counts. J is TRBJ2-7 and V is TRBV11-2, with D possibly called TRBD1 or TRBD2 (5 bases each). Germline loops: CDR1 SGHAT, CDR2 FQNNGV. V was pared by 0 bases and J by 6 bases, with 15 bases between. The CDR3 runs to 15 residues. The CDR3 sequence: CASSLDQIRGTEQYF. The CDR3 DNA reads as TGTGCCAGCAGCTTAGATCAAATTCGAGGGACCGAGCAGTACTTC.

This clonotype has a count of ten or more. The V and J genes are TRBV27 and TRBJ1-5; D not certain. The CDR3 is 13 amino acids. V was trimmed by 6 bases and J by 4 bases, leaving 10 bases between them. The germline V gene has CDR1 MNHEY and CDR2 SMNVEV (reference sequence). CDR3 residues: CASSFLANQPQHF. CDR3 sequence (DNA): TGTGCCAGCAGCTTTTTGGCAAATCAGCCCCAGCATTTT.

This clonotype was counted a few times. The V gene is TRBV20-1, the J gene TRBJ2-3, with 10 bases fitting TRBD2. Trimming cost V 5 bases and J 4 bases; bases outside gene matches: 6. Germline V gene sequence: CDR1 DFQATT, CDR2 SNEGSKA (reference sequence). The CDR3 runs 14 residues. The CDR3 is CSAEAGGPADTQYF. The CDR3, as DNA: TGCAGTGCTGAAGCGGGAGGGCCCGCAGATACGCAGTATTTT.

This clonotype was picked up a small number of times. Here the CDR3 reads CSARGTHNSPLHF. CDR3 sequence (DNA): TGCAGTGCTAGGGGGACCCATAATTCACCCCTCCACTTT. The genes are TRBV20-1 and TRBJ1-6, with D perhaps TRBD1 (5 bases). Trimming took 3 bases from V and 5 from J, leaving 8 bases between them. The length of the CDR3 is 13 residues. CDR1 is DFQATT and CDR2 is SNEGSKA in the germline V gene (reference sequence).

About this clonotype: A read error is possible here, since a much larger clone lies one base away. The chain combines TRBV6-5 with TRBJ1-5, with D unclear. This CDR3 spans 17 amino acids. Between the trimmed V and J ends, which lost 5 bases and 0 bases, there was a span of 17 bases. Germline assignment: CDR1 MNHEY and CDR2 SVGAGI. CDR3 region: CASSESSEQGSNQPQHF. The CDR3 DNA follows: TGTGCCAGCAGTGAGTCGAGTGAACAAGGTAGCAATCAGCCCCAGCATTTT.

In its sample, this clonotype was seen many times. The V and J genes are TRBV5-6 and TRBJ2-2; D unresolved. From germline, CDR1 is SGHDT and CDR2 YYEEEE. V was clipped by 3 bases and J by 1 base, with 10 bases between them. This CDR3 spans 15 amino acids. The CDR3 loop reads CASSSPTQNTGELFF. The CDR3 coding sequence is TGTGCCAGCAGCTCCCCGACTCAGAACACCGGGGAGCTGTTTTTT.

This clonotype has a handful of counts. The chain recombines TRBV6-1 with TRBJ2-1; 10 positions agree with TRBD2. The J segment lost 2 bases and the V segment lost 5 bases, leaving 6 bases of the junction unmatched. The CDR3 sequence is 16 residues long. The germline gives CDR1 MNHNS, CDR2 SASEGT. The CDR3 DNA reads TGTGCCAGCAGTTCCCGACTAGCGGGTCCCTACAATGAGCAGTTCTTC. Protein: CASSSRLAGPYNEQFF.

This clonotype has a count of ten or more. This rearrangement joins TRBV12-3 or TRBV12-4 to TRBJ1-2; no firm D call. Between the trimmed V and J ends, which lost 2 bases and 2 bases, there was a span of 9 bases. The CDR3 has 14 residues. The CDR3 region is CASSLIIGNYGYTF. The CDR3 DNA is TGTGCCAGCAGTTTAATAATAGGGAACTATGGCTACACCTTC.

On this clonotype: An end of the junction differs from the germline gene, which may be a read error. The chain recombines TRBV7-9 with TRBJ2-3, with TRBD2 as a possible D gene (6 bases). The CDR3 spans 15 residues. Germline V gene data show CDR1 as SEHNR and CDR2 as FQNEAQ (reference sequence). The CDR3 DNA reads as TGTGACAGCAGCTTATGGGGTTTGGAGGGAGATACGCAGTATTTT. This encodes CDSSLWGLEGDTQYF.

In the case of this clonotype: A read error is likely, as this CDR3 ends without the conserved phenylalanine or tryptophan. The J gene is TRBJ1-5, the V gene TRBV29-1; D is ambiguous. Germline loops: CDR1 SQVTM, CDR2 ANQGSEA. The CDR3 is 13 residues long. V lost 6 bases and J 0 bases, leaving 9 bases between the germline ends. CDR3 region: CSVLIDSNQPQHL. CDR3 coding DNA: TGCAGCGTGCTGATAGATAGCAATCAGCCCCAGCATCTT.

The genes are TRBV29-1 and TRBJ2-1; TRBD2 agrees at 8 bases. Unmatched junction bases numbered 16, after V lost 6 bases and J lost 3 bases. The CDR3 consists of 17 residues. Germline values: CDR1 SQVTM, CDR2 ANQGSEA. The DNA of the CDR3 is TGCAGCGTCCCCAGCCCCTTCTGGACTAGCAGCTACAATGAGCAGTTCTTC. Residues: CSVPSPFWTSSYNEQFF.

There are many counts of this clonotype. The CDR3 is CASSLVGWGRTYGYTF. CDR3 sequence (DNA): TGTGCCAGCAGTTTGGTGGGCTGGGGGCGCACCTATGGCTACACCTTC. This chain uses TRBV12-3 or TRBV12-4 with TRBJ1-2, with a tentative D call TRBD1 (6 bases). The CDR3 totals 16 residues. Trimming left V 3 bases short and J 4 bases short, with 18 bases between.

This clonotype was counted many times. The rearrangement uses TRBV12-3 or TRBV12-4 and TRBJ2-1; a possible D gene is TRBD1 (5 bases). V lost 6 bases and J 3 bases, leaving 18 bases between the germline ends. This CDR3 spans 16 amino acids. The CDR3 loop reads CASRSVGAANYNEQFF. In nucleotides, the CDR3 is TGTGCCAGCAGGTCGGTAGGGGCAGCGAACTACAATGAGCAGTTCTTC.

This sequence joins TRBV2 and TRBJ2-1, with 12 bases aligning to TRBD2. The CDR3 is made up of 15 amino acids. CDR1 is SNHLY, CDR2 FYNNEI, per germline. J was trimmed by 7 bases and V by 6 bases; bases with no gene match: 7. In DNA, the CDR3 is TGTGCCAGCAGCGCCCCTAGCGGGAGGGGGAATGAGCAGTTCTTC. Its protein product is CASSAPSGRGNEQFF.